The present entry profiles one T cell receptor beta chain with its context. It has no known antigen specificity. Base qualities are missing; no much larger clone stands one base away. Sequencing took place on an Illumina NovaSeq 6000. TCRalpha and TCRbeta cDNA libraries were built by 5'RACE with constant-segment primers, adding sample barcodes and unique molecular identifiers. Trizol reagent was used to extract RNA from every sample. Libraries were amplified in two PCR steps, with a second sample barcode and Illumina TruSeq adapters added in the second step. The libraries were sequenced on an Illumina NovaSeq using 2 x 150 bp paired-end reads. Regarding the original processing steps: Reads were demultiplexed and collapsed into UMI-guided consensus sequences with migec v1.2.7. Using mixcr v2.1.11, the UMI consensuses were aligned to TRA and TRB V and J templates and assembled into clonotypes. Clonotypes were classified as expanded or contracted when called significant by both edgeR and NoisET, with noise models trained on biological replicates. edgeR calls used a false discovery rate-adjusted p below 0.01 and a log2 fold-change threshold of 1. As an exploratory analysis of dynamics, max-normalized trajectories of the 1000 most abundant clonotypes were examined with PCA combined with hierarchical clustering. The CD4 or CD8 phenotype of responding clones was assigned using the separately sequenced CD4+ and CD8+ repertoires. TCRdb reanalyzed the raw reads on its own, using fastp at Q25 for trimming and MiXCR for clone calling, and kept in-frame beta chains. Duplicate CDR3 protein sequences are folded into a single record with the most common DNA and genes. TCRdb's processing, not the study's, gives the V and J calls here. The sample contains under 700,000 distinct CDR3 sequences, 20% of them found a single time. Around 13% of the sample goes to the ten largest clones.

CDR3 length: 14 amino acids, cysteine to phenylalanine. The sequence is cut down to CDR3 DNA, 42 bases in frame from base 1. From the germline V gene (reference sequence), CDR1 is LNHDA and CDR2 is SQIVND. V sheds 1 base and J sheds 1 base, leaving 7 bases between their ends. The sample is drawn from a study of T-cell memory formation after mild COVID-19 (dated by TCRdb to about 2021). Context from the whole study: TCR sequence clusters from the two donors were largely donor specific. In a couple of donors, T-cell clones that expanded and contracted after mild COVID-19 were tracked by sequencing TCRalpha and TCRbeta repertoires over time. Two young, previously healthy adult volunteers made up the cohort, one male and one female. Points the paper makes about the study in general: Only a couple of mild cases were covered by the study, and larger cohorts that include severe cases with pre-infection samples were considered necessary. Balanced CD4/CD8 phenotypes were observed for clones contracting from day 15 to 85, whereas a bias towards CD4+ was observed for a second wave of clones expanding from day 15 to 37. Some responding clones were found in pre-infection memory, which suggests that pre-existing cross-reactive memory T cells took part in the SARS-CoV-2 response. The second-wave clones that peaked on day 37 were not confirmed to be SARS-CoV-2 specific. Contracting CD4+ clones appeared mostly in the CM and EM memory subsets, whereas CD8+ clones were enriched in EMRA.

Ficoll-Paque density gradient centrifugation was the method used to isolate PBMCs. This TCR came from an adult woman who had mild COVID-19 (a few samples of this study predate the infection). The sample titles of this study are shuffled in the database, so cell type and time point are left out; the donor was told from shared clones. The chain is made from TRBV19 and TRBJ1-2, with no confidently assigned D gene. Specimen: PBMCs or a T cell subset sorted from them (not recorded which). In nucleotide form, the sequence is TGTGCCAGTAGTATAGTATCCAGTAACTATGGCTACACCTTC. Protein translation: CASSIVSSNYGYTF.